This TCR beta chain was obtained from a study of T cell changes during pregnancy in multiple sclerosis. Measured with immunoSEQ multiplex PCR; TCRdb has only the in-frame clones, and not every one. The sample has 35,000 to 45,000 clones; 90% to 95% are singletons. The CDR3 has 14 residues. Trimming removed 8 bases at V and 1 base at J, with 13 bases between. CDR1 SGHDN and CDR2 FVKESK come from the germline V gene. The sample consisted of CD8+ T cells from peripheral blood mononuclear cells, taken in the third trimester of pregnancy. The chain couples TRBV14 to TRBJ2-3; D perhaps matches TRBD2 (5 bases). The TCR comes from a female donor with multiple sclerosis, enrolled in a pregnancy study. The CDR3 loop is CASSLAPRTDTQYF. DNA of the CDR3: TGTGCCAGCTCCCTAGCTCCTCGCACAGATACGCAGTATTTT.